Below are 24 T cell receptor beta chains sequenced from a single sample in a study of control samples from healthy donors and cancer patients (dated by TCRdb to the early 2020s). Receptor libraries were prepared by the immunoSEQ multiplex PCR assay. TCRdb provides this immuneACCESS table in a form limited to in-frame rearrangements. Some clones are lacking; in checked studies, under half of them reflect an unresolved V gene, and why the rest are absent is not known. The sample records more than 95,000 clones, 80% to 90% of which are singletons. Around 1.1% of the sample goes to the ten largest clones. Specimen: PBMCs. These receptors were taken from a woman in her forties or fifties with colorectal cancer.

The chain has TRBV19 and TRBJ1-1, with D possibly matching TRBD1 (6 bases). The germline V and J ends were trimmed by 9 bases and 0 bases, with 17 bases remaining between them. CDR1 is LNHDA and CDR2 is SQIVND in the germline V gene (reference sequence). The CDR3 sequence is 15 residues long. The CDR3 loop is CASQKGGLMNTEAFF. The DNA of the CDR3 is TGTGCCAGCCAGAAGGGGGGACTGATGAACACTGAAGCTTTCTTT. The variable domain in full, with the rest retrieved from reference TRBV19 and TRBJ1-1, is DGGITQSPKYLFRKEGQNVTLSCEQNLNHDAMYWYRQDPGQGLRLIYYSQIVNDFQKGDIAEGYSVSREKKESFPLTVTSAQKNPTAFYLCASQKGGLMNTEAFFGQGTRLTVV.

The chain uses TRBV7-2 and TRBJ2-2, with unresolved D. The CDR3 contains 15 residues. V shed 3 bases and J shed 8 bases, with 16 bases lying between them. Germline-derived CDR1 and CDR2 are SGHTA and FQGNSA. The CDR3 coding sequence is TGTGCCAGCAGCTTGTCCGGGCGGATTACGGGGGAGCTGTTTTTT. Translation: CASSLSGRITGELFF. Together with reference TRBV7-2 and TRBJ2-2, the CDR3 gives the full variable domain: GAGVSQSPSNKVTEKGKDVELRCDPISGHTALYWYRQSLGQGLEFLIYFQGNSAPDKSGLPSDRFSAERTGGSVSTLTIQRTQQEDSAVYLCASSLSGRITGELFFGEGSRLTVL.

This rearrangement joins TRBV7-2 to TRBJ2-5; perhaps TRBD2 as D (5 bases). This CDR3 is 14 amino acids long. Germline V gives CDR1 SGHTA, CDR2 FQGNSA. Deletions cut 5 bases from V and 3 bases from J, with 13 bases between. CDR3 region: CASSPRSREETQYF. In DNA, the CDR3 is TGTGCCAGCAGCCCAAGGTCGCGGGAAGAGACCCAGTACTTC.

The CDR3 DNA sequence: TGTGCCACCAGCAGAGAGTATGGATCGGGGGTCTTCGGCTACACCTTC. Its protein product is CATSREYGSGVFGYTF. This sequence joins TRBV15 and TRBJ1-2; D is possibly TRBD1 (5 bases). CDR3 length: 16 amino acids. V shed 0 bases and J shed 8 bases, with 19 bases lying between them. Germline CDR1 reads LNHNV; CDR2 reads YYDKDF (reference sequence).

This clone was counted between two and nine times. The CDR3 coding sequence is TGTGCCAGCAGCCCGGGACGAGGGAACTATGGCTACACCTTC. Encoded protein: CASSPGRGNYGYTF. The chain couples TRBV5-4 to TRBJ1-2, with a weak D call TRBD1 (5 bases). Germline CDR1 is SGHNT and CDR2 is YYREEE (reference sequence). The CDR3 loop spans 14 amino acids. The germline V and J ends were trimmed by 4 bases and 2 bases, with 12 bases remaining between them.

The chain employs TRBV9 and TRBJ1-2, with TRBD1 matching 8 bases. The CDR3 spans 15 residues. The trim removed 4 bases at V and 2 bases at J, leaving 7 bases unmatched. Germline V CDR1 and CDR2: SGDLS, YYNGEE. This CDR3 reads CASSFRTGNNYGYTF. The CDR3 nucleotides read TGTGCCAGCAGCTTCCGGACAGGGAACAACTATGGCTACACCTTC.

The V gene is TRBV19, the J gene TRBJ1-1, with D possibly TRBD1 on 5 matching bases. The CDR3 is 14 amino acids. Germline V lookup: CDR1 LNHDA, CDR2 SQIVND (reference sequence). V dropped 7 bases and J dropped 4 bases, with 16 bases sitting between them. The CDR3 region is CASNRALGGTEAFF. CDR3 coding DNA: TGTGCCAGTAACCGGGCCCTCGGGGGCACTGAAGCTTTCTTT.

The chain joins TRBV19 to TRBJ2-7; 12 bases fit TRBD1. Trimming removed 3 bases from V and 6 bases from J; junction bases left unmatched: 6. The CDR3 loop spans 15 amino acids. The germline V gene has CDR1 LNHDA and CDR2 SQIVND (reference sequence). CDR3 DNA: TGTGCCAGTAGTATGTCAGGGACAGGGGGCCGCGAGCAGTACTTC. Its protein is CASSMSGTGGREQYF.

This chain connects TRBV12-5 to TRBJ2-1; 12 positions match TRBD2. CDR1 is LGHNT and CDR2 is FRNRAP in the germline V gene. V shed 4 bases and J 5 bases; nucleotides not matched to a gene: 9. This CDR3 is built from 17 residues. The CDR3 DNA reads as TGTGCTAGTGGTTCGACTAGCGGGAGTTTTATCGACAATGAGCAGTTCTTC. Translated: CASGSTSGSFIDNEQFF. Drawing the rest from reference TRBV12-5 and TRBJ2-1, the complete variable domain is DARVTQTPRHKVTEMGQEVTMRCQPILGHNTVFWYRQTMMQGLELLAYFRNRAPLDDSGMPKDRFSAEMPDATLATLKIQPSEPRDSAVYFCASGSTSGSFIDNEQFFGPGTRLTVL.

This clone appeared once. V and J are TRBV2 and TRBJ1-1, with TRBD1 matching 7 bases. V lost 8 bases to trimming and J lost 1 base; unmatched junction nucleotides: 7. This CDR3 spans 14 amino acids. From germline, CDR1 is SNHLY and CDR2 FYNNEI. The CDR3 nucleotides are TGTGCCAGCGGCCCAAACAGGGGGAACACTGAAGCTTTCTTT. It is translated as CASGPNRGNTEAFF.

As to this clone: A single base separates this from a much larger clone, so it may be a read error. The sample has other DNA sequences that encode this CDR3 too. V usage is TRBV18 and J usage is TRBJ1-5; no definite D call. V was pared by 3 bases and J by 8 bases, with 17 bases between. The CDR3 loop spans 15 amino acids. CDR1 is KGHSH and CDR2 is LQKENI in the germline V gene. CDR3 protein: CASSPRRGEREPQHF. The CDR3 DNA sequence: TGTGCCAGCTCACCTCGTCGGGGAGAAAGGGAGCCCCAGCATTTT.

The CDR3: CASSARKQSETQYF. DNA of the CDR3: TGTGCCAGCAGTGCGCGCAAACAGTCGGAGACCCAGTACTTC. V is TRBV7-9 and J is TRBJ2-5; D is ambiguous. V was pared by 6 bases and J by 5 bases, with 16 bases between. From germline, CDR1 is SEHNR and CDR2 FQNEAQ (reference sequence). This CDR3 has 14 amino acids.

This clone has just a few counts. V and J are TRBV4-2 and TRBJ2-3, with D maybe TRBD2 (6 bases). Trimming stripped 0 bases from V and 6 bases from J, with 16 bases between. Per the germline V gene, CDR1 is LGHNA and CDR2 is YNFKEQ. The CDR3 is made up of 16 amino acids. As DNA, the CDR3 is TGTGCCAGCAGCCAAGATACGATGTCGGCGGGGGATACGCAGTATTTT. Translated: CASSQDTMSAGDTQYF.

The chain combines TRBV28 with TRBJ1-1; D may be TRBD1 (6 bases). V was clipped by 2 bases and J by 5 bases, with 27 bases between them. CDR1 is MDHEN and CDR2 is SYDVKM in the germline V gene. The CDR3 extends over 19 amino acids. The DNA of the CDR3 is TGTGCCAGCAGTTTAATTCAGGGGAGAATCCTTGGGGGAAAGACTGAAGCTTTCTTT. It codes for CASSLIQGRILGGKTEAFF. Supplemented by reference TRBV28 and TRBJ1-1, the full variable domain reads DVKVTQSSRYLVKRTGEKVFLECVQDMDHENMFWYRQDPGLGLRLIYFSYDVKMKEKGDIPEGYSVSREKKERFSLILESASTNQTSMYLCASSLIQGRILGGKTEAFFGQGTRLTVV.

The gene calls are TRBV9 and TRBJ1-3; D is uncertain. The V and J ends lost 4 bases and 3 bases respectively, with 5 bases between them. This CDR3 region has 12 residues. CDR1 is SGDLS, CDR2 YYNGEE, per germline. The CDR3: CASSSLGNTIYF. In nucleotides, the CDR3 is TGTGCCAGCAGCTCTCTTGGAAACACCATATATTTT.

This sequence joins TRBV3-1 (or the pseudogene TRBV3-2) and TRBJ2-1; D is possibly TRBD1 (6 bases). This CDR3 is built from 15 residues. Germline CDR1 reads LGHDT; CDR2 reads YNNKEL (reference sequence). Trimming stripped 0 bases from V and 5 bases from J, with 11 bases between. In DNA, the CDR3 is TGTGCCAGCAGCCAAGAGGGGGCCTATAACAATGAGCAGTTCTTC. Translating gives CASSQEGAYNNEQFF.

The chain employs TRBV5-6 and TRBJ2-5; unclear D gene. Germline-derived CDR1 and CDR2 are SGHDT and YYEEEE. The ends were cut back, 0 bases at V and 5 bases at J, with 17 bases in the middle. CDR3 length: 16 residues. DNA of the CDR3: TGTGCCAGCAGCTTGGCCTCGGCTAGTTATGTGGAGACCCAGTACTTC. Protein sequence: CASSLASASYVETQYF.

J is TRBJ1-2 and V is TRBV5-6, with 7 bases identical to TRBD1. CDR3 size: 15 residues. Losses at the gene ends were 4 bases for V and 4 bases for J; bases not matched to a gene: 10. Germline CDR1 is SGHDT and CDR2 is YYEEEE. This chain's CDR3 is CASSPTTGEIYGYTF. CDR3 in DNA: TGTGCCAGCAGCCCTACAACAGGGGAGATCTATGGCTACACCTTC.

The rearrangement uses TRBV18 and TRBJ2-5, with unresolved D. Germline loops: CDR1 KGHSH, CDR2 LQKENI. The CDR3 is made up of 13 amino acids. V was clipped by 4 bases and J by 2 bases, with 8 bases between them. CDR3 region: CASSLSIQETQYF. The CDR3 DNA sequence: TGTGCCAGCTCACTATCGATACAAGAGACCCAGTACTTC. Filled out from reference TRBV18 and TRBJ2-5, the complete variable domain reads NAGVMQNPRHLVRRRGQEARLRCSPMKGHSHVYWYRQLPEEGLKFMVYLQKENIIDESGMPKERFSAEFPKEGPSILRIQQVVRGDSAAYFCASSLSIQETQYFGPGTRLLVL.

The rearrangement links TRBV10-2 to TRBJ2-2; D perhaps matches TRBD1 (6 bases). The CDR3 sequence is 14 residues long. Germline CDR1 and CDR2: WSHSY and SAAADI. Trimming pared 7 bases from V and 2 bases from J, leaving 11 bases between. The CDR3 DNA sequence: TGCGCCAGCACCCGGACAGTAAACACCGGGGAGCTGTTTTTT. Its protein is CASTRTVNTGELFF.

The chain uses TRBV20-1 and TRBJ2-7; TRBD1 agrees at 9 bases. The CDR3 is 11 residues long. Per the germline V gene, CDR1 is DFQATT and CDR2 is SNEGSKA (reference sequence). The CDR3 here is CSPGQGSTQYF. The DNA of the CDR3 is TGCAGCCCGGGACAGGGTTCGACGCAGTACTTC.

The chain links TRBV7-9 to TRBJ2-7; tentative D call: TRBD1 (6 bases). This CDR3 comprises 15 residues. Germline V lookup: CDR1 SEHNR, CDR2 FQNEAQ (reference sequence). Trimming stripped 0 bases from V and 3 bases from J, with 12 bases between. CDR3 residues: CASSLAGGTVYEQYF. The CDR3 DNA follows: TGTGCCAGCAGCTTAGCAGGGGGAACAGTCTACGAGCAGTACTTC.

The V gene is TRBV5-1, the J gene TRBJ2-5; D ambiguous. Germline-derived CDR1 and CDR2 are SGHRS and YFSETQ. The CDR3 length is 13 residues. The germline V and J ends were trimmed by 0 bases and 4 bases, with 7 bases remaining between them. The CDR3 region is CASSLEGAETQYF. The CDR3 nucleotides read TGCGCCAGCAGCTTGGAAGGAGCAGAGACCCAGTACTTC.

J is TRBJ1-1 and V is TRBV11-2; D might be TRBD1 (5 bases). V gave up 4 bases and J gave up 7 bases, with 16 bases separating them. CDR3 length: 14 amino acids. The germline V gene encodes CDR1 SGHAT and CDR2 FQNNGV. For the CDR3, the DNA is TGTGCCAGCAGCTGGCGACCTGGGACTGTTGAAGCTTTCTTT. It codes for CASSWRPGTVEAFF.